Below are 17 T cell receptor beta chains sequenced from a single sample in a study of blood T cell repertoires in COVID-19. Profiled with immunoSEQ multiplex PCR; TCRdb holds only in-frame clones, not every one. The table has approximately 250,000 clones, 85% seen once. Material: peripheral blood. The receptors originated from a woman aged 60-75 years with active or convalescent COVID-19.

The chain carries TRBV6-5 and TRBJ2-3; 7 bases match TRBD1. Germline V gives CDR1 MNHEY, CDR2 SVGAGI. V shed 7 bases and J 5 bases; nucleotides not matched to a gene: 6. CDR3 length: 13 residues. This CDR3 reads CASNAYRGDTQYF. The DNA of the CDR3 is TGTGCCAGCAACGCCTACAGGGGAGATACGCAGTATTTT.

The V and J genes are TRBV7-9 and TRBJ1-4; D possibly corresponds to TRBD1 (6 bases). V lost 1 base, J lost 8 bases, and 8 bases lay in between. The germline V gene encodes CDR1 SEHNR and CDR2 FQNEAQ (reference sequence). The CDR3 length is 13 residues. The CDR3 nucleotides are TGTGCCAGCAGCTTAGTTACAGGGGAAAAACTGTTTTTT. The encoded protein is CASSLVTGEKLFF.

This chain connects TRBV20-1 to TRBJ2-1, with D possibly TRBD1 on 6 matching bases. This CDR3 is built from 13 residues. The ends were cut back, 3 bases at V and 3 bases at J, with 9 bases in the middle. Germline V lookup: CDR1 DFQATT, CDR2 SNEGSKA (reference sequence). The CDR3 DNA follows: TGCAGTGCTAGTAGGGGGAGCTACAATGAGCAGTTCTTC. Residues: CSASRGSYNEQFF.

A few counts support this clone. The chain has TRBV3-1 (or the pseudogene TRBV3-2) and TRBJ2-7, with D tentatively TRBD1 (6 bases). This CDR3 comprises 12 residues. The V and J ends lost 1 base and 8 bases respectively, with 9 bases between them. From germline, CDR1 is LGHDT and CDR2 YNNKEL (reference sequence). The CDR3 DNA is TGTGCCAGCAGCCAAGTCCGGGACAAGCAGTACTTC. Translation gives CASSQVRDKQYF.

The chain couples TRBV18 to TRBJ1-4; no clear D. Germline V gene sequence: CDR1 KGHSH, CDR2 LQKENI. The length of the CDR3 is 14 residues. The germline V and J ends were trimmed by 6 bases and 4 bases, with 12 bases remaining between them. The DNA of the CDR3 is TGTGCCAGCTCCCCCCCCGACTATAATGAAAAACTGTTTTTT. This translates into CASSPPDYNEKLFF.

The chain uses TRBV6-6 and TRBJ1-1; D call uncertain. CDR1 is MNHNY and CDR2 is SVGAGI in the germline V gene (reference sequence). Between the trimmed V and J ends, which lost 4 bases and 5 bases, there was a span of 11 bases. The CDR3 covers 13 residues. CDR3 DNA: TGTGCCAGCAGTTGGAACGAGGAAACTGAAGCTTTCTTT. Its protein product is CASSWNEETEAFF.

The chain employs TRBV19 and TRBJ1-5; D might be TRBD1 (5 bases). The CDR3 is 15 residues long. Per the germline V gene, CDR1 is LNHDA and CDR2 is SQIVND (reference sequence). V was trimmed by 5 bases and J by 3 bases, leaving 14 bases between them. DNA of the CDR3: TGTGCCAGTAGTTATCAGGGTTTAAACAATCAGCCCCAGCATTTT. Translation: CASSYQGLNNQPQHF.

This rearrangement joins TRBV30 to TRBJ2-5, with TRBD1 as a possible D gene (5 bases). The V gene's germline CDR1 is GTSNPN and CDR2 SVGIG (reference sequence). The CDR3 is 14 amino acids. V was cut by 0 bases and J by 4 bases, with 12 bases left in between. The chain's CDR3 is CAWSVNRGGETQYF. DNA of the CDR3: TGTGCCTGGAGTGTAAATAGGGGTGGAGAGACCCAGTACTTC.

The rearrangement links TRBV11-2 to TRBJ1-1; D gene ambiguous. The ends were cut back, 4 bases at V and 3 bases at J, with 15 bases in the middle. The germline V gene has CDR1 SGHAT and CDR2 FQNNGV. CDR3 length: 15 residues. CDR3 nucleotides: TGTGCCAGCAGCTCACCCACGCACAGACACACTGAAGCTTTCTTT. Translation: CASSSPTHRHTEAFF. Looking up the rest from reference TRBV11-2 and TRBJ1-1 gives the full variable domain: EAGVAQSPRYKIIEKRQSVAFWCNPISGHATLYWYQQILGQGPKLLIQFQNNGVVDDSQLPKDRFSAERLKGVDSTLKIQPAKLEDSAVYLCASSSPTHRHTEAFFGQGTRLTVV.

The chain has TRBV19 and TRBJ1-5; D is unresolved. Per germline, CDR1 LNHDA and CDR2 SQIVND (reference sequence). This CDR3 contains 15 residues. Trimming pared 6 bases from V and 7 bases from J, leaving 19 bases between. CDR3 nucleotides: TGTGCCAGTAGCCTACCCGAGGGAACTGTCCAGCCCCAGCATTTT. It yields the protein CASSLPEGTVQPQHF.

This chain connects TRBV10-1 to TRBJ2-5; no clear D. The CDR3 is 13 amino acids. V was shortened by 0 bases and J by 7 bases, with 9 bases between the two germline ends. Germline V CDR1 and CDR2: WNHNN, SYGVQD (reference sequence). The DNA of the CDR3 is TGCGCCAGCAGTGAGTCAGTCCCAGGGACCCAGTACTTC. Translated, it gives CASSESVPGTQYF.

The chain carries TRBV3-1 (or the pseudogene TRBV3-2) and TRBJ1-1, with 7 bases fitting TRBD1. Germline CDR1 and CDR2: LGHDT and YNNKEL (reference sequence). This CDR3 has 13 amino acids. The junction had 1 base not matched to a gene; V was cut back by 0 bases and J by 6 bases. The CDR3 protein is CASSQDRGAEAFF. CDR3 coding DNA: TGTGCCAGCAGCCAAGACAGGGGGGCTGAAGCTTTCTTT.

This clone has more than one count but fewer than ten. This rearrangement joins TRBV11-3 to TRBJ2-7, with D possibly being TRBD2 (6 bases). Trimming took 4 bases from V and 5 from J, leaving 21 bases between them. There are 16 residues in the CDR3. CDR1 and CDR2 (germline): SGHNT, YENEEA. Written as DNA, the CDR3 is TGTGCCAGCAGCTCAGGCGGGGTCAACATTGCAGACGAGCAGTACGTC. This codes for CASSSGGVNIADEQYV.

CDR3 region: CASSPYGGQETQYF. The CDR3 coding sequence is TGTGCCAGCTCACCCTATGGAGGGCAGGAGACCCAGTACTTC. J is TRBJ2-5 and V is TRBV18, with D perhaps matching TRBD2 (6 bases). V lost 3 bases and J lost 5, with 13 bases in between. This CDR3 region has 14 residues. Germline values: CDR1 KGHSH, CDR2 LQKENI. The full variable domain, in which reference TRBV18 and TRBJ2-5 provide the parts outside the CDR3, is NAGVMQNPRHLVRRRGQEARLRCSPMKGHSHVYWYRQLPEEGLKFMVYLQKENIIDESGMPKERFSAEFPKEGPSILRIQQVVRGDSAAYFCASSPYGGQETQYFGPGTRLLVL.

This clone came up once. This sequence joins TRBV29-1 and TRBJ2-7, with D possibly TRBD2 on 5 matching bases. V was cut by 4 bases and J by 2 bases, with 9 bases left in between. This CDR3 region has 12 residues. The germline CDR1 and CDR2 sequences are SQVTM and ANQGSEA. CDR3 coding DNA: TGCAGCGTTGCCCAGCGGCCCTACGAGCAGTACTTC. Its translation is CSVAQRPYEQYF.

The chain joins TRBV5-1 to TRBJ2-1, with TRBD2 matching over 8 bases. Germline CDR1 SGHRS, CDR2 YFSETQ. The CDR3 extends over 17 amino acids. The trim removed 0 bases at V and 6 bases at J, leaving 11 bases unmatched. CDR3: CASSLAGAGLGVNEQFF. For the CDR3, the DNA is TGCGCCAGCAGCTTGGCGGGAGCGGGACTAGGGGTCAATGAGCAGTTCTTC.

CDR3 protein: CASSGSGRETQYF. CDR3 nucleotide sequence: TGTGCCAGCAGTGGAAGCGGCCGGGAGACCCAGTACTTC. The rearrangement uses TRBV4-2 and TRBJ2-5; perhaps TRBD2 as D (5 bases). The germline gives CDR1 LGHNA, CDR2 YNFKEQ. Trimming shortened V by 6 bases and J by 5 bases, and 13 bases separated the two germline ends. CDR3 length equals 13 residues.